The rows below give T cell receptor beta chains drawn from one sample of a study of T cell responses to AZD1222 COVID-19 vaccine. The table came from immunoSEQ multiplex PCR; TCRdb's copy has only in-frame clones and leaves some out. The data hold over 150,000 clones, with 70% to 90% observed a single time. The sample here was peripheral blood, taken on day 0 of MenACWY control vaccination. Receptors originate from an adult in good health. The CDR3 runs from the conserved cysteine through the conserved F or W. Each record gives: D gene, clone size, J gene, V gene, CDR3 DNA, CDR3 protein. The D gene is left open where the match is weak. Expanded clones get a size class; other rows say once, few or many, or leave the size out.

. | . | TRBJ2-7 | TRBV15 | TGTGCCACCAGCAGGGGTGGAGCGGCACACTACGAGCAGTACTTC | CATSRGGAAHYEQYF
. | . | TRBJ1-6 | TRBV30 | TGTGCCTGGAGTGTACGAGGTCTAGGGTCACCCCTCCACTTT | CAWSVRGLGSPLHF
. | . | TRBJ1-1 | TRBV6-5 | TGTGCCAGCAGTTACAGCCGGCTTAACACTGAAGCTTTCTTT | CASSYSRLNTEAFF
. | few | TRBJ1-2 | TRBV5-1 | TGCGCCAGCAGCTTGGCCCCCGGGTCCCTTAACTATGGCTACACCTTC | CASSLAPGSLNYGYTF
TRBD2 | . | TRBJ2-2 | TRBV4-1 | TGCGCCAGCAGCCTCCTGACCGCGGGAGTGGGCACCGGGGAGCTGTTTTTT | CASSLLTAGVGTGELFF
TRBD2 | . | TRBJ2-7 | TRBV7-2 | TGTGCCAGCAGCCCGCCGGGACTAGTGTTCGGCGAGCAGTACTTC | CASSPPGLVFGEQYF
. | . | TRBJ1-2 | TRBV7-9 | TGTGCCAGCAGCTTACTCCAGGGAGTGGATGGCTACACCTTC | CASSLLQGVDGYTF
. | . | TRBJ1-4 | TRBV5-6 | TGTGCCAGCAGCTTGGCAGGACCCGGTGGTGAAAAACTGTTTTTT | CASSLAGPGGEKLFF
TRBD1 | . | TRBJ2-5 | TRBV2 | TGTGCCAGCAGTGAAGTACAGGGGCTCGGGGAGACCCAGTACTTC | CASSEVQGLGETQYF
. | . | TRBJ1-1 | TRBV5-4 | TGTGCCAGCAGCTTGGAAGGGAACACTGAAGCTTTCTTT | CASSLEGNTEAFF
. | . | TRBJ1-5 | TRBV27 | TGTGCCAGCAGTTTATCGCAGGGCGCGAATCAGCCCCAGCATTTT | CASSLSQGANQPQHF
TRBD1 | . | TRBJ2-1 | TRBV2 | TGTGCCAGCAGGGAAGACAGGGTGGACAATGAGCAGTTCTTC | CASREDRVDNEQFF